This T cell receptor (beta chain) originates from a study of cytomegalovirus exposure and HLA in healthy donors. The germline gives CDR1 SGHVS, CDR2 FNYEAQ. The length of the CDR3 is 15 residues. V lost 2 bases, J lost 1 base, and 11 bases lay in between. 60 Vbeta and 13 Jbeta primers were used in PCR. The table came from immunoSEQ multiplex PCR; TCRdb's copy has only in-frame clones and leaves some out. The profile covers approximately 31,000 clones, with approximately 87% appearing a single time and 2.5% to 3% taken by the ten largest. About this clone itself: Its antigen is unidentified.

Findings and limits, study-wide: Certain indistinguishable V segments, among them TRBV6-2 and TRBV6-3, were excluded. The authors judged a highly shared variant cluster likely a sequencing artifact. In a later analysis, common viral pathogens appeared linked to several of the most significant clusters.

The chain carries TRBV7-6 and TRBJ1-1; tentatively, D is TRBD1 (5 bases). The TCR was taken from a boy aged 10-17 years in good health and CMV-seronegative. Source material: PBMCs. The DNA of the CDR3 is TGTGCCAGCAGCTTACGCCCAGGGAAGAACACTGAAGCTTTCTTT. Protein product: CASSLRPGKNTEAFF.